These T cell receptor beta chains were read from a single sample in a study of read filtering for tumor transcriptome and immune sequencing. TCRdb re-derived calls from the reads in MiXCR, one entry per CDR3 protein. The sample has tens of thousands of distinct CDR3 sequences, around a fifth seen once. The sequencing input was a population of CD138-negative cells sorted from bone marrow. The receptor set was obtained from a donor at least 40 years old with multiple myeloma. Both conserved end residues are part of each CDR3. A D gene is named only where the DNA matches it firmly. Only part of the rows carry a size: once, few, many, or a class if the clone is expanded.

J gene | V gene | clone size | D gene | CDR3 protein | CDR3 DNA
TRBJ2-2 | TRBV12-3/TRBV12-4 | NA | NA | CASSRGQETGELFF | TGTGCCAGCAGTCGGGGACAAGAGACCGGGGAGCTGTTTTTT
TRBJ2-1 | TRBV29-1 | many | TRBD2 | CSVEEVAGGYEQFF | TGCAGCGTTGAAGAGGTAGCGGGGGGGTATGAGCAGTTCTTC
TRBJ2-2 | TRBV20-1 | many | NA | CSASTGNAGELFF | TGCAGTGCTAGTACCGGGAACGCCGGGGAGCTGTTTTTT
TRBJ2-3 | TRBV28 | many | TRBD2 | CASSNSGVGTDTQYF | TGTGCCAGCAGCAATAGCGGGGTGGGCACAGATACGCAGTATTTT
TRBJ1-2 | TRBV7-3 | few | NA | CASSLMGGGNYGYTF | TGTGCCAGCAGCTTAATGGGTGGGGGCAACTATGGCTACACCTTC
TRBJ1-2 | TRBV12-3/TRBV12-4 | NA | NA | CASSDMGGYNYDYTF | TGTGCCAGCAGCGATATGGGGGGATATAACTATGACTACACCTTC
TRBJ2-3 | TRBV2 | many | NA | CASEAGPSTDTQYF | TGTGCCAGCGAGGCGGGGCCTAGCACAGATACGCAGTATTTT
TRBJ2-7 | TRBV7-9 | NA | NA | CASSPRPYEQYF | TGTGCCAGCAGCCCCCGACCCTACGAGCAGTACTTC
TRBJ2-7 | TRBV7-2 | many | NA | CASSLGQGVYEQYF | TGTGCCAGCAGCTTAGGTCAGGGTGTCTACGAGCAGTACTTC
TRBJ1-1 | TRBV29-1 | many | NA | CSVKFNRDTEAFF | TGCAGCGTTAAGTTTAATCGGGACACTGAAGCTTTCTTT
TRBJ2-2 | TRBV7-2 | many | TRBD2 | CASSKNSGAGAGELFF | TGTGCCAGCAGCAAAAATAGCGGGGCCGGTGCCGGGGAGCTGTTTTTT
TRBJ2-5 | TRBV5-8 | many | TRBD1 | CASSTRTGRGTQYF | TGTGCCAGCAGCACCCGGACAGGGCGGGGGACCCAGTACTTC
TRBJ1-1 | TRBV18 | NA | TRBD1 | CASSPRGRGSDTEAFF | TGTGCCAGCTCACCCAGGGGGCGCGGGTCAGACACTGAAGCTTTCTTT
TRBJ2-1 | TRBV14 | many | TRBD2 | CASSQDIALAGVWWGDEQFF | TGTGCCAGCAGCCAAGATATCGCACTAGCGGGAGTTTGGTGGGGGGATGAGCAGTTCTTC
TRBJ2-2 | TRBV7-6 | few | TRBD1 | CASSSPGQGNLVTGELFF | TGTGCCAGCAGCTCACCGGGACAGGGGAATCTTGTCACCGGGGAGCTGTTTTTT
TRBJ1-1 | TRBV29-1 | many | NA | CSVQEDGGFVAFF | TGCAGCGTGCAAGAAGACGGAGGTTTTGTAGCTTTCTTT
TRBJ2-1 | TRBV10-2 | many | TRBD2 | CASSDGGGSYNEQFF | TGCGCCAGCAGTGATGGCGGGGGCTCCTACAATGAGCAGTTCTTC
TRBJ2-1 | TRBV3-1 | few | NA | CASSPSPGLQFF | TGTGCCAGCAGCCCTTCGCCTGGGTTGCAGTTCTTC
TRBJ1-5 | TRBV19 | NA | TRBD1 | CASSIRTGGASNQPQHF | TGTGCCAGTAGTATCCGGACAGGGGGGGCGAGCAATCAGCCCCAGCATTTT
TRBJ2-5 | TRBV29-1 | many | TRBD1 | CSVQGWDSIQETQYF | TGCAGCGTTCAAGGCTGGGACAGCATACAAGAGACCCAGTACTTC
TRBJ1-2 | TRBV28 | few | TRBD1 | CASRTTGAGRGGYTF | TGTGCCAGCAGGACGACAGGGGCTGGGCGGGGAGGCTACACCTTC
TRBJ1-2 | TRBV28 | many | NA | CASSEGRNYGYTF | TGTGCCAGCTCGGAGGGACGAAACTATGGCTACACCTTC
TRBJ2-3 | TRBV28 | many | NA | CATSRDPDTQYF | TGTGCCACCTCGCGTGACCCAGATACGCAGTATTTT
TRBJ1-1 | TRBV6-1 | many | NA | CASSRTTAPTEAFF | TGTGCCAGCAGTCGAACAACGGCCCCAACTGAAGCTTTCTTT
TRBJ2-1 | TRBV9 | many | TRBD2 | CASSPRQGFMSGRDYNEQFF | TGTGCCAGCAGCCCCCGACAGGGGTTTATGAGCGGGAGGGATTACAATGAGCAGTTCTTC
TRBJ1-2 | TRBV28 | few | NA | CASSLSGNYGYTF | TGTGCCAGCAGTTTATCCGGGAACTATGGCTACACCTTC